The 23 T cell receptor beta chains below were found in one sample sequenced in a study of cytomegalovirus exposure and HLA in healthy donors. PCR used 60 Vbeta primers and 13 Jbeta primers. Assay used: immunoSEQ multiplex PCR; TCRdb lists only in-frame clones, some missing. The sample consists of some 140,000 clones, just under 80% of them appearing once. Specimen: PBMCs. The source of these receptors is a male donor in good health and CMV-seronegative.

CDR3 in DNA: TGTGCCAGCAGCAAGCCGGGGGGGCAGGATGAGCAGTTCTTC. Its translation: CASSKPGGQDEQFF. The chain is built from TRBV7-9 and TRBJ2-1; 8 bases are shared with TRBD2. Germline values: CDR1 SEHNR, CDR2 FQNEAQ (reference sequence). The CDR3 sequence is 14 residues long. After removal of 5 bases from V and 8 bases from J, the junction contained 8 bases not matched to a gene.

The chain links TRBV2 to TRBJ2-5, with 9 positions matching TRBD2. The length of the CDR3 is 19 residues. Germline CDR1 SNHLY, CDR2 FYNNEI. The ends lost 2 bases at V and 3 bases at J; junction bases unmatched: 16. The CDR3 DNA sequence: TGTGCCAGCAGTGAATTCTCTCCTTTTGCGGGGGGGGAAAAAGAGACCCAGTACTTC. It translates to CASSEFSPFAGGEKETQYF.

V and J are TRBV6-6 and TRBJ1-1, with 7 positions matching TRBD1. V lost 2 bases, J lost 5 bases, and 5 bases stayed unmatched. Germline V gene sequence: CDR1 MNHNY, CDR2 SVGAGI (reference sequence). The CDR3 consists of 14 residues. CDR3 DNA: TGTGCCAGCAGTTACGAGGGGGCAGGGACTGAAGCTTTCTTT. Amino acid sequence: CASSYEGAGTEAFF.

Here the CDR3 reads CASSLGLAQETQYF. CDR3 DNA: TGTGCCAGCAGCTTGGGGTTAGCGCAAGAGACCCAGTACTTC. The chain recombines TRBV7-3 with TRBJ2-5; possibly TRBD2 for D (5 bases). This CDR3 spans 14 amino acids. CDR1 is SGHTA, CDR2 FQGTGA, per germline. Trimming removed 3 bases from V and 2 bases from J, with 10 bases in between.

The chain uses TRBV7-9 and TRBJ1-1, with 7 bases matching TRBD1. Losses at the gene ends were 6 bases for V and 0 bases for J; bases not matched to a gene: 13. This CDR3 has 17 residues. Looked up from germline, CDR1 is SEHNR and CDR2 is FQNEAQ (reference sequence). The chain's CDR3 is CASRPARGGQMNTEAFF. CDR3 sequence (DNA): TGTGCCAGCAGACCAGCAAGAGGGGGCCAAATGAACACTGAAGCTTTCTTT.

The genes are TRBV5-1 and TRBJ1-6, with 8 bases fitting TRBD1. J gave up 7 bases and V 0 bases, and 3 bases lay outside the gene matches. Germline V lookup: CDR1 SGHRS, CDR2 YFSETQ. The CDR3 runs 15 residues. The chain's CDR3 is CASSLVQGANSPLHF. CDR3 sequence (DNA): TGCGCCAGCAGCTTGGTCCAGGGGGCCAATTCACCCCTCCACTTT.

The chain employs TRBV9 and TRBJ2-5, with TRBD2 as a possible D gene (6 bases). V was clipped by 4 bases and J by 1 base, with 14 bases between them. This CDR3 contains 15 residues. CDR1 and CDR2 from the germline V gene are SGDLS and YYNGEE. The CDR3 is CASSQEGAPQETQYF. The CDR3 region has the DNA TGTGCCAGCAGCCAGGAGGGAGCCCCCCAAGAGACCCAGTACTTC.

This clone was seen once. V and J are TRBV5-4 and TRBJ1-6; 7 nucleotides match TRBD1. V gave up 3 bases and J gave up 9 bases; unmatched junction bases: 9. Germline CDR1 and CDR2: SGHNT and YYREEE (reference sequence). This CDR3 has 15 amino acids. CDR3 DNA: TGTGCCAGCAGCTCTGGGACAGACCCAAGTTCACCCCTCCACTTT. Translated: CASSSGTDPSSPLHF.

This clone was observed once. V usage is TRBV4-1 and J usage is TRBJ2-5; maybe TRBD2 (5 bases). Gene TRBJ2-7 matches the end of the DNA better, so the J call may be wrong. The CDR3 runs 14 residues. Per germline, CDR1 MGHRA and CDR2 YSYEKL. CDR3: CASSPDGLTYEQYF. As DNA, the CDR3 is TGCGCCAGCAGCCCCGACGGACTCACTTACGAGCAGTACTTC.

The CDR3: CATQGGFSYEQYF. CDR3 DNA: TGTGCCACCCAAGGGGGTTTCTCCTACGAGCAGTACTTC. The chain recombines TRBV2 with TRBJ2-7, with D possibly TRBD1 on 6 matching bases. CDR1 and CDR2 (germline): SNHLY, FYNNEI. V was trimmed by 10 bases and J by 0 bases, leaving 13 bases between them. This CDR3 contains 13 residues.

The table lists this clone with a count of one. The chain is built from TRBV6-6 and TRBJ2-5, with a possible D match to TRBD1 (5 bases). V was pared by 8 bases and J by 0 bases, with 7 bases between. The CDR3 spans 12 residues. CDR1 MNHNY and CDR2 SVGAGI come from the germline V gene (reference sequence). The CDR3 loop reads CASHRYQETQYF. The DNA for the CDR3 is TGTGCCAGCCACAGGTACCAAGAGACCCAGTACTTC.

This chain links TRBV13 with TRBJ2-7; D not certain. The germline V gene encodes CDR1 PRHDT and CDR2 FYEKMQ (reference sequence). The ends were cut back, 1 base at V and 3 bases at J, with 4 bases in the middle. The CDR3 totals 12 residues. CDR3 loop: CASSLESYEQYF. Written as DNA, the CDR3 is TGTGCCAGCAGCTTAGAGAGCTACGAGCAGTACTTC.

This sequence joins TRBV4-1 and TRBJ2-7, with D possibly being TRBD2 (6 bases). V was cut by 1 base and J by 5 bases, with 12 bases left in between. CDR1 is MGHRA and CDR2 is YSYEKL in the germline V gene. This CDR3 has 14 residues. CDR3 sequence (DNA): TGCGCCAGCAGCCAAGGCAGGGAGGACCACGAGCAGTACTTC. Translation gives CASSQGREDHEQYF.

The chain combines TRBV9 with TRBJ2-2; possibly TRBD1 for D (6 bases). Germline CDR1 SGDLS, CDR2 YYNGEE. V was pared by 5 bases and J by 5 bases, with 16 bases between. This CDR3 has 15 residues. The CDR3 DNA sequence: TGTGCCAGCAGTCCACGACAGGCGTTAACCGGGGAGCTGTTTTTT. Amino acids: CASSPRQALTGELFF.

The CDR3, as DNA: TGTGCCAGTAGTAGCTACCGGGACAGAGATTACGAGCAGTACTTC. Protein sequence: CASSSYRDRDYEQYF. The V gene is TRBV19, the J gene TRBJ2-7, with 7 bases aligning to TRBD1. CDR3 length: 15 amino acids. Germline V gene data show CDR1 as LNHDA and CDR2 as SQIVND (reference sequence). V shed 4 bases, J shed 4 bases, and the junction held 10 bases outside the gene matches. Based on the CDR3 plus reference TRBV19 and TRBJ2-7, the full variable domain is DGGITQSPKYLFRKEGQNVTLSCEQNLNHDAMYWYRQDPGQGLRLIYYSQIVNDFQKGDIAEGYSVSREKKESFPLTVTSAQKNPTAFYLCASSSYRDRDYEQYFGPGTRLTVT.

J is TRBJ2-4 and V is TRBV7-8; 14 bases are shared with TRBD2. The CDR3 sequence is 19 residues long. Germline V gene lookup returns CDR1 SGHVS and CDR2 FQNEAQ. V was pared by 4 bases and J by 0 bases, with 8 bases of the junction left unmatched. CDR3 DNA: TGTGCCAGCAGCTCCGGACTAGCGGGGGGCGCACTAGCCAAAAACATTCAGTACTTC. Translating gives CASSSGLAGGALAKNIQYF. Looking up the rest from reference TRBV7-8 and TRBJ2-4 gives the full variable domain: GAGVSQSPRYKVAKRGQDVALRCDPISGHVSLFWYQQALGQGPEFLTYFQNEAQLDKSGLPSDRFFAERPEGSVSTLKIQRTQQEDSAVYLCASSSGLAGGALAKNIQYFGAGTRLSVL.

This clone occurred a few times. The chain links TRBV30 to TRBJ1-4, with D tentatively TRBD1 (6 bases). V dropped 3 bases and J dropped 7 bases, with 12 bases sitting between them. CDR1 GTSNPN and CDR2 SVGIG come from the germline V gene (reference sequence). This CDR3 has 13 residues. The CDR3 here is CAWRRGALEKLFF. The CDR3 nucleotides are TGTGCCTGGAGACGGGGGGCTCTTGAAAAACTGTTTTTT.

This clone was seen a handful of times. The chain has TRBV7-9 and TRBJ1-2, with 8 bases matching TRBD1. The CDR3 has 14 residues. Per germline, CDR1 SEHNR and CDR2 FQNEAQ (reference sequence). Unmatched junction bases numbered 1, after V lost 1 base and J lost 3 bases. The CDR3 nucleotides read TGTGCCAGCAGCTTAGAGACAGGGGACTATGGCTACACCTTC. Translated, it gives CASSLETGDYGYTF.

The chain employs TRBV6-1 and TRBJ1-1, with TRBD1 matching over 9 bases. V gave up 10 bases and J gave up 1 base; unmatched junction bases: 4. CDR1 and CDR2 (germline): MNHNS, SASEGT. The CDR3 runs to 13 residues. CDR3 in amino acids: CATADRGNTEAFF. CDR3 DNA sequence: TGTGCCACTGCGGACAGGGGGAACACTGAAGCTTTCTTT.

The CDR3 loop reads CASSLGGRDFTDTQYF. CDR3 bases: TGTGCCAGCAGCTTAGGTGGCAGGGACTTCACAGATACGCAGTATTTT. The V call is TRBV13, the J call TRBJ2-3; tentative D call: TRBD2 (6 bases). Deletions cut 0 bases from V and 2 bases from J, with 12 bases between. Germline V gene data show CDR1 as PRHDT and CDR2 as FYEKMQ (reference sequence). The CDR3 has 16 amino acids.

This rearrangement joins TRBV19 to TRBJ2-2; 11 bases map to TRBD1. J lost 4 bases, V lost 5 bases, and 6 bases had no gene match. Germline values: CDR1 LNHDA, CDR2 SQIVND (reference sequence). The CDR3 loop spans 16 amino acids. CDR3 region: CASSAGQGAVTGELFF. CDR3 in DNA: TGTGCCAGTAGTGCCGGACAGGGGGCGGTCACCGGGGAGCTGTTTTTT.

V is TRBV7-2 and J is TRBJ2-4; D might be TRBD2 (7 bases). V was pared by 1 base and J by 11 bases, with 21 bases between. CDR1 and CDR2 (germline): SGHTA, FQGNSA. The CDR3 runs to 16 residues. The CDR3 nucleotides read TGTGCCAGCAGCTTAGATGCGGGGGCACGGGACTCATTTCAGTACTTC. Translated: CASSLDAGARDSFQYF.

There are a few counts of this clone. The chain carries TRBV6-5 and TRBJ1-2; D may be TRBD1 (5 bases). Germline V gives CDR1 MNHEY, CDR2 SVGAGI. This CDR3 has 14 residues. Between the trimmed V and J ends, which lost 5 bases and 3 bases, there was a span of 13 bases. The CDR3 is CASSGDSRYYGYTF. In nucleotides, the CDR3 is TGTGCCAGCAGTGGGGACTCACGCTACTATGGCTACACCTTC.